This passage covers 11 T cell receptor beta chains from one sample sequenced in a study of PD-1 blockade in mismatch repair-deficient tumors. Assay used: immunoSEQ multiplex PCR; TCRdb lists only in-frame clones, some missing. The sample has about 130,000 clones, approximately 91% seen once. Sequencing used peripheral blood, obtained roughly 67 weeks after starting pembrolizumab. Receptors were obtained from an adult with mismatch repair-deficient cancer.

This clone was detected once. The rearrangement joins TRBV19 to TRBJ2-4; the match to TRBD2 covers 8 bases. After removal of 7 bases from V and 6 bases from J, the junction contained 14 bases not matched to a gene. Germline lookup yields CDR1 LNHDA and CDR2 SQIVND (reference sequence). The CDR3 totals 16 residues. The CDR3 coding sequence is TGTGCCAGTACCGATCGGGGGGGGAGCTATGGAAACATTCAGTACTTC. Its translation is CASTDRGGSYGNIQYF.

The chain recombines TRBV29-1 with TRBJ2-7, with D possibly being TRBD1 or TRBD2 (5 bases each). The CDR3 extends over 12 amino acids. Trimming left V 7 bases short and J 3 bases short, with 13 bases between. The germline CDR1 and CDR2 sequences are SQVTM and ANQGSEA. The CDR3 here is CSAGTAGYEQYF. CDR3 nucleotide sequence: TGCAGCGCCGGGACGGCTGGCTACGAGCAGTACTTC.

This clone was recorded only once. The V call is TRBV18, the J call TRBJ2-1; no clear D gene. Germline CDR1 is KGHSH and CDR2 is LQKENI. CDR3 size: 12 residues. The germline V and J ends were trimmed by 1 base and 6 bases, with 4 bases remaining between them. The CDR3 DNA follows: TGTGCCAGCTCACCACGGTTCAATGAGCAGTTCTTC. It yields the protein CASSPRFNEQFF. The variable domain in full, with the rest retrieved from reference TRBV18 and TRBJ2-1, is NAGVMQNPRHLVRRRGQEARLRCSPMKGHSHVYWYRQLPEEGLKFMVYLQKENIIDESGMPKERFSAEFPKEGPSILRIQQVVRGDSAAYFCASSPRFNEQFFGPGTRLTVL.

The rearrangement links TRBV13 to TRBJ2-5; 7 positions agree with TRBD2. Germline V gives CDR1 PRHDT, CDR2 FYEKMQ (reference sequence). The J segment lost 5 bases and the V segment lost 3 bases, leaving 15 bases of the junction unmatched. This CDR3 has 17 amino acids. CDR3 sequence reads: CASSLPTSDLRRETQYF. CDR3 sequence (DNA): TGTGCCAGCAGCTTGCCTACTAGCGACCTCCGGAGGGAGACCCAGTACTTC. Variable domain in full (rest from reference TRBV13 and TRBJ2-5): AAGVIQSPRHLIKEKRETATLKCYPIPRHDTVYWYQQGPGQDPQFLISFYEKMQSDKGSIPDRFSAQQFSDYHSELNMSSLELGDSALYFCASSLPTSDLRRETQYFGPGTRLLVL.

The chain couples TRBV7-6 to TRBJ1-1; 8 positions match TRBD1. V dropped 4 bases and J dropped 4; count of bases not matched to a gene: 8. The CDR3 extends over 15 amino acids. Germline V gene lookup returns CDR1 SGHVS and CDR2 FNYEAQ. CDR3 DNA sequence: TGTGCCAGCAGCTATAGTCAGGGGGCCGTCACTGAAGCTTTCTTT. It specifies CASSYSQGAVTEAFF.

The chain combines TRBV4-1 with TRBJ2-7, with a weak D call TRBD2 (6 bases). The CDR3 contains 15 residues. The germline gives CDR1 MGHRA, CDR2 YSYEKL. V lost 6 bases, J lost 2 bases, and 17 bases lay in between. The CDR3 DNA is TGCGCCAGCAGTCACGGGACTCCAATCACCTACGAGCAGTACTTC. This gives the protein CASSHGTPITYEQYF.

The chain uses TRBV27 and TRBJ2-5; 10 positions agree with TRBD2. Trimming cost V 2 bases and J 5 bases; bases outside gene matches: 5. The CDR3 loop spans 15 amino acids. Germline V gene lookup returns CDR1 MNHEY and CDR2 SMNVEV (reference sequence). In nucleotides, the CDR3 is TGTGCCAGCAGTTTAGCTAGCGGGAGTTTGGAGACCCAGTACTTC. Its translation is CASSLASGSLETQYF.

J is TRBJ1-2 and V is TRBV7-2; tentative D call: TRBD1 (5 bases). This CDR3 has 16 residues. Germline CDR1 and CDR2: SGHTA and FQGNSA. With 0 bases removed from V and 6 bases from J, the gap between germline ends came to 17 bases. The CDR3 loop is CASSLALRGPGDGYTF. As DNA, the CDR3 is TGTGCCAGCAGCTTAGCGCTAAGGGGACCCGGGGATGGCTACACCTTC.

This clone was detected only once. The CDR3 reads CASSQQREAAKNIQYF. DNA for the CDR3: TGTGCCAGCAGCCAACAGCGGGAGGCGGCCAAAAACATTCAGTACTTC. The chain recombines TRBV4-2 with TRBJ2-4; 9 nucleotides line up with TRBD2. The V gene's germline CDR1 is LGHNA and CDR2 YNFKEQ. Losses at the gene ends were 2 bases for V and 1 base for J; bases not matched to a gene: 3. The CDR3 loop spans 16 amino acids.

This clone was found once. The rearrangement links TRBV14 to TRBJ1-1; D may be TRBD1 (6 bases). Germline V gives CDR1 SGHDN, CDR2 FVKESK. The CDR3 length is 14 residues. V lost 3 bases and J 4 bases, leaving 12 bases between the germline ends. This CDR3 is CASSHHDRTTEAFF. In DNA form, the CDR3 reads TGTGCCAGCAGCCACCACGACAGGACCACTGAAGCTTTCTTT. Based on the CDR3 plus reference TRBV14 and TRBJ1-1, the full variable domain is EAGVTQFPSHSVIEKGQTVTLRCDPISGHDNLYWYRRVMGKEIKFLLHFVKESKQDESGMPNNRFLAERTGGTYSTLKVQPAELEDSGVYFCASSHHDRTTEAFFGQGTRLTVV.

This rearrangement joins TRBV7-9 to TRBJ2-5; the D is unclear. Germline V CDR1 and CDR2: SEHNR, FQNEAQ (reference sequence). The V gene lost 0 bases and the J gene lost 5 bases, with 7 bases spanning the gap. CDR3 length: 13 amino acids. The CDR3 protein is CASSLAGSETQYF. In DNA, the CDR3 is TGTGCCAGCAGCTTAGCAGGGTCGGAGACCCAGTACTTC.